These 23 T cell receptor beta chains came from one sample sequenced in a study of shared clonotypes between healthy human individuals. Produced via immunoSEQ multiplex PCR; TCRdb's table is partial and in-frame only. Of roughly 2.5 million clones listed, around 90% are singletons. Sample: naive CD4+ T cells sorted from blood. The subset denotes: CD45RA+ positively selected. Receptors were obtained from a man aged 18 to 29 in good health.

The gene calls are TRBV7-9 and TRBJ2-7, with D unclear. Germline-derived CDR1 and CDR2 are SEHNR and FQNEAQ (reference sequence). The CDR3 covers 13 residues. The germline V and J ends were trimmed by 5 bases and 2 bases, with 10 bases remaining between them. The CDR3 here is CASSNPGAYEQYF. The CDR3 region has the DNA TGTGCCAGCAGCAACCCTGGGGCCTACGAGCAGTACTTC.

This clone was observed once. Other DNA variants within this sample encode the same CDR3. The CDR3 reads CASSANTEAFF. CDR3 DNA sequence: TGCGCCAGCAGCGCAAACACTGAAGCTTTCTTT. The chain uses TRBV5-1 and TRBJ1-1, with no clear D. The V gene lost 4 bases and the J gene lost 2 bases, with 3 bases spanning the gap. The V gene's germline CDR1 is SGHRS and CDR2 YFSETQ. This CDR3 has 11 residues.

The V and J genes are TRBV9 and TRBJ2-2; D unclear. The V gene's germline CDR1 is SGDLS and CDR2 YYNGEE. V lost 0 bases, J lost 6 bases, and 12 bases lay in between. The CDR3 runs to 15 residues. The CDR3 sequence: CASSVVPVDAGELFF. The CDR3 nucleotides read TGTGCCAGCAGCGTAGTTCCTGTAGACGCCGGGGAGCTGTTTTTT.

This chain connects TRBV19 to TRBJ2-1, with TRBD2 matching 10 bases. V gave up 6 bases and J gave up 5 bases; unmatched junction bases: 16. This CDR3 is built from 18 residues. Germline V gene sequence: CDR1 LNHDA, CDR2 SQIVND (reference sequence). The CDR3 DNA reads TGTGCCAGTAGGAGTATGGTGATAGCGGGGGGAAAAGACAATGAGCAGTTCTTC. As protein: CASRSMVIAGGKDNEQFF.

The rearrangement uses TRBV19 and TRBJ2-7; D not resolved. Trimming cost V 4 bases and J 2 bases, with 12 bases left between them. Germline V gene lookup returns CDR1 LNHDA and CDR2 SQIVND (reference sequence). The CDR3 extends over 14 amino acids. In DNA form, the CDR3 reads TGTGCCAGTAGTACCGCTCGGGCGACCTACGAGCAGTACTTC. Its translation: CASSTARATYEQYF.

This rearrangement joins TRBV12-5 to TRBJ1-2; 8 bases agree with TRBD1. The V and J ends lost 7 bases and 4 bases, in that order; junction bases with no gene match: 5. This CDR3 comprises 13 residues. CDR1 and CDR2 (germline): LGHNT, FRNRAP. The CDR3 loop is CASARTGGYGYTF. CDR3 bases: TGTGCTAGTGCCAGAACAGGGGGCTATGGCTACACCTTC.

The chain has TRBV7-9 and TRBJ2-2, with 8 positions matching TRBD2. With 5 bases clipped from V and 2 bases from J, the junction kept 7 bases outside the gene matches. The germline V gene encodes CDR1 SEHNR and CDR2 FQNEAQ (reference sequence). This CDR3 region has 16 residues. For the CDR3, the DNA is TGTGCCAGCAGCGTATTTAGCGGGGCCAACACCGGGGAGCTGTTTTTT. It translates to CASSVFSGANTGELFF.

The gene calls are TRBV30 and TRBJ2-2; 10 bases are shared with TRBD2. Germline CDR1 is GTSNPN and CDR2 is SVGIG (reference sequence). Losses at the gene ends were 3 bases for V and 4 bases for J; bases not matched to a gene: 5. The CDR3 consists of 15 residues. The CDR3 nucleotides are TGTGCCTGGAGGGCAGCGGGAGGGCCCACCGGGGAGCTGTTTTTT. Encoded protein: CAWRAAGGPTGELFF.

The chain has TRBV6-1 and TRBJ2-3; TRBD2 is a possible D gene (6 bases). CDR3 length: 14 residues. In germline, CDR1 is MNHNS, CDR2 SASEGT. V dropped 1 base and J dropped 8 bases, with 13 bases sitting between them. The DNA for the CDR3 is TGTGCCAGCAGTGAAGGGCGGGGCACGGGTACGCAGTATTTT. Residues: CASSEGRGTGTQYF.

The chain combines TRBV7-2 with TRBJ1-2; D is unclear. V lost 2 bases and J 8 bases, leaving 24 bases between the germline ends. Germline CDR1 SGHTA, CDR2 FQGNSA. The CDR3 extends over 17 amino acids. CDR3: CASSLFKTAWTGEGYTF. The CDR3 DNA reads TGTGCCAGCAGCTTATTCAAAACTGCTTGGACCGGGGAGGGCTACACCTTC.

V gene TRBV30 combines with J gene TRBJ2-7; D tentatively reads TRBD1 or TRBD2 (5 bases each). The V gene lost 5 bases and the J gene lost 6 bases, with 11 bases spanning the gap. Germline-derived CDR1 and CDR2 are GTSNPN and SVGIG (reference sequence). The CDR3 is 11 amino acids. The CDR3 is CAWGDAGEQYF. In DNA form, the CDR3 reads TGTGCCTGGGGGGACGCGGGCGAGCAGTACTTC.

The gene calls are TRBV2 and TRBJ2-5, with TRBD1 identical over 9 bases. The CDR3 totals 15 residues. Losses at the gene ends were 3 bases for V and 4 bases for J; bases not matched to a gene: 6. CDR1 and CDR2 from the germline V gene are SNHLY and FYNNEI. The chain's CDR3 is CASSEGGTGSETQYF. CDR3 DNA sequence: TGTGCCAGCAGTGAGGGTGGGACAGGGTCAGAGACCCAGTACTTC. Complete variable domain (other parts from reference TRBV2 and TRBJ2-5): EPEVTQTPSHQVTQMGQEVILRCVPISNHLYFYWYRQILGQKVEFLVSFYNNEISEKSEIFDDQFSVERPDGSNFTLKIRSTKLEDSAMYFCASSEGGTGSETQYFGPGTRLLVL.

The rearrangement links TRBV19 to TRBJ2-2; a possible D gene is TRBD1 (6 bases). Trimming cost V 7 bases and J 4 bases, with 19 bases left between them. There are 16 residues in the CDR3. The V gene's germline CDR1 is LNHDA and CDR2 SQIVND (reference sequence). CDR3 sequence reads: CASTIGGQLVTGELFF. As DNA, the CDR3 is TGTGCCAGTACCATTGGAGGACAGCTAGTCACCGGGGAGCTGTTTTTT.

The CDR3 spells CASSLSLASYEQYF. Here the CDR3 DNA reads TGTGCCAGCAGCTTAAGCCTAGCGAGCTACGAGCAGTACTTC. This chain connects TRBV11-2 to TRBJ2-7; perhaps TRBD2 as D (6 bases). CDR1 is SGHAT, CDR2 FQNNGV, per germline. The V end was cut by 2 bases, the J end by 3 bases, with 11 bases between. CDR3 length: 14 amino acids.

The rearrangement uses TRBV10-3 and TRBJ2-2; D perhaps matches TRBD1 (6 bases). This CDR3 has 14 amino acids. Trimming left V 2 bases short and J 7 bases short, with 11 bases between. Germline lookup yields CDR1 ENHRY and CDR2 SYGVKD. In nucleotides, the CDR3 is TGTGCCATCAGTGAGAACCCCAGGGGCGGGGAGCTGTTTTTT. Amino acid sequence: CAISENPRGGELFF.

CDR3 in amino acids: CASSPTLDEQFF. The CDR3 bases are TGTGCCAGCAGCCCCACTTTGGATGAGCAGTTCTTC. The V and J genes are TRBV6-5 and TRBJ2-1; D ambiguous. This CDR3 is 12 amino acids long. Trimming shortened V by 6 bases and J by 8 bases, and 11 bases separated the two germline ends. CDR1 MNHEY and CDR2 SVGAGI come from the germline V gene.

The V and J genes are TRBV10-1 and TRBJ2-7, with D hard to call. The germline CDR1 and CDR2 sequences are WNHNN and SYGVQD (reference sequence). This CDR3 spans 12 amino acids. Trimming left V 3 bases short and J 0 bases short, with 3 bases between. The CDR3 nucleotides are TGCGCCAGCAGTGACGGCTCCTACGAGCAGTACTTC. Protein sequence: CASSDGSYEQYF.

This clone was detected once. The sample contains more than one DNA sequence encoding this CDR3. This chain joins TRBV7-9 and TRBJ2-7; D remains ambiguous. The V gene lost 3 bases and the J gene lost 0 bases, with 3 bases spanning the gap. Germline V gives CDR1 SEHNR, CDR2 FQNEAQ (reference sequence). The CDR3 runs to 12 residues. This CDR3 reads CASSFTSYEQYF. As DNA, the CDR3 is TGTGCCAGCAGCTTTACCTCCTACGAGCAGTACTTC.

The CDR3 region has the DNA TGTGCCAGCAGCTTGTGGAGGGTGGCCGGGGAGCTGTTTTTT. It is translated as CASSLWRVAGELFF. V gene TRBV5-6 combines with J gene TRBJ2-2; maybe TRBD2 (6 bases). CDR1 and CDR2 from the germline V gene are SGHDT and YYEEEE. The CDR3 extends over 14 amino acids. V was trimmed by 1 base and J by 6 bases, leaving 10 bases between them.

The CDR3: CASSYPPGLAGGLPYNEQFF. As DNA, the CDR3 is TGCGCCAGCAGCTATCCACCGGGACTAGCGGGGGGGCTCCCCTACAATGAGCAGTTCTTC. V is TRBV4-1 and J is TRBJ2-1; 16 nucleotides align to TRBD2. There are 20 residues in the CDR3. The trim removed 5 bases at V and 2 bases at J, leaving 12 bases unmatched. Germline V gene sequence: CDR1 MGHRA, CDR2 YSYEKL.

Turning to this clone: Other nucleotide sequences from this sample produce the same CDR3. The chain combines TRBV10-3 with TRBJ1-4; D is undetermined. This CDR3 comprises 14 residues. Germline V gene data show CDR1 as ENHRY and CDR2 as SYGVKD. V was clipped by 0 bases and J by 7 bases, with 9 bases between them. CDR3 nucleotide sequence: TGTGCCATCAGTGAGTCGACGTCGGGTGAAAAACTGTTTTTT. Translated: CAISESTSGEKLFF.

CDR3 coding DNA: TGTGCCAGCAGCTTAGAGGCAGGGGGAAAAGGGCTAGCCAAAAACATTCAGTACTTC. It specifies CASSLEAGGKGLAKNIQYF. This chain connects TRBV7-9 to TRBJ2-4; TRBD1 matches 7 bases. Germline CDR1 SEHNR, CDR2 FQNEAQ (reference sequence). The CDR3 contains 19 residues. J was trimmed by 0 bases and V by 1 base; bases with no gene match: 12. The variable domain in full, completed from reference TRBV7-9 and TRBJ2-4, reads DTGVSQNPRHKITKRGQNVTFRCDPISEHNRLYWYRQTLGQGPEFLTYFQNEAQLEKSRLLSDRFSAERPKGSFSTLEIQRTEQGDSAMYLCASSLEAGGKGLAKNIQYFGAGTRLSVL.

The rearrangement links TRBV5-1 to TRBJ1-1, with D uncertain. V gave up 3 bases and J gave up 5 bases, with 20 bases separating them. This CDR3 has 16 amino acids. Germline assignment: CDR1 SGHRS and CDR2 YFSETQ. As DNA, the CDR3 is TGCGCCAGCAGCTCCCGACCGGGCGAGAGTGGGACTGAAGCTTTCTTT. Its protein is CASSSRPGESGTEAFF.